The clone carrying this T cell receptor beta chain has just a few counts. This sample was included in a study of T-cell reconstitution after alpha-beta-depleted transplantation in children. Unique molecular identifiers were incorporated when the TCRbeta library was constructed. TCRdb independently ran MiXCR on the PCR reads; one entry per CDR3 protein. The repertoire holds 610,000 or so distinct CDR3 sequences, with about a quarter as singletons. This sample comprised PBMCs, obtained before TCRalphabeta/CD19-depleted stem cell transplant. This clonotype was obtained from a boy less than two years old with Wiskott-Aldrich syndrome, due to receive a stem cell transplant.

The CDR3 region has the DNA TGCGCCAGCTCTATTAGCGGGATACTCAACACCGGGGAGCTGTTTTTT. Its translation: CASSISGILNTGELFF. V usage is TRBV5-1 and J usage is TRBJ2-2, with 8 bases identical to TRBD2. This CDR3 is 16 amino acids long. The germline V gene has CDR1 SGHRS and CDR2 YFSETQ. J gave up 2 bases and V 7 bases, and 10 bases lay outside the gene matches.